The 5 T cell receptor beta chains below come from one sample, sequenced in a study of blood T cell repertoires in COVID-19. This table comes from immunoSEQ multiplex PCR, and its TCRdb copy is limited to in-frame clones, with some not included. This sample carries 250,000 to 300,000 clones, roughly 89% of them seen once, and the ten largest clones take 1.7%. Sequenced input: PBMCs or T cells enriched from blood (not recorded which). The receptors derive from a woman in her forties who had recovered from COVID-19.

The chain uses TRBV7-9 and TRBJ1-2, with 7 bases identical to TRBD1. The V segment lost 5 bases and the J segment 7 bases; nucleotides outside the gene matches: 10. The CDR3 consists of 14 residues. CDR1 and CDR2 from the germline V gene are SEHNR and FQNEAQ (reference sequence). The CDR3 reads CASSQGDRESGYTF. Written as DNA, the CDR3 is TGTGCCAGCAGCCAGGGAGACAGGGAATCTGGCTACACCTTC.

V gene TRBV30 combines with J gene TRBJ2-3, with TRBD2 matching over 8 bases. Germline CDR1 GTSNPN, CDR2 SVGIG (reference sequence). This CDR3 region has 17 residues. V lost 3 bases to trimming and J lost 3 bases; unmatched junction nucleotides: 14. The CDR3 nucleotides are TGTGCCTGGAGCACTCGCCTAAGAGCGGGAGTAACAGATACGCAGTATTTT. As protein: CAWSTRLRAGVTDTQYF.

The chain couples TRBV6-5 to TRBJ1-1, with D possibly matching TRBD1 (6 bases). Germline V lookup: CDR1 MNHEY, CDR2 SVGAGI. CDR3 size: 14 residues. Trimming removed 7 bases from V and 8 bases from J, with 20 bases in between. The DNA of the CDR3 is TGTGCCAGCACCGGGGAGTGGTCAGGGGCCGAAGCTTTCTTT. Its protein is CASTGEWSGAEAFF.

The V gene is TRBV18, the J gene TRBJ2-3; D not certain. Germline V CDR1 and CDR2: KGHSH, LQKENI. The CDR3 is made up of 14 amino acids. Trimming left V 2 bases short and J 3 bases short, with 9 bases between. The CDR3 region is CASSPVRFTDTQYF. The CDR3 DNA reads as TGTGCCAGCTCACCAGTGAGGTTTACAGATACGCAGTATTTT.

This clone was picked up one time. The chain has TRBV3-1 (or the pseudogene TRBV3-2) and TRBJ1-1; D not resolved. Germline CDR1 is LGHDT and CDR2 is YNNKEL (reference sequence). The CDR3 loop spans 13 amino acids. V shed 5 bases and J shed 3 bases, with 10 bases lying between them. The chain's CDR3 is CASSGRADTEAFF. The DNA of the CDR3 is TGTGCCAGCAGCGGGCGGGCTGACACTGAAGCTTTCTTT.